Described below is a single T cell receptor (beta chain) sequence and its context. This clone has a single count. Its antigen is not yet known. The input lacks base qualities; no much larger clone sits a single base away. V is shortened by 8 bases, J by 4 bases, and the region joining them spans 12 bases. The CDR3 runs 13 residues from the cysteine to the phenylalanine. Kept here is only the CDR3 DNA, which spans 39 bases and is read in frame from base 1. What the treatment or condition label conveys for this sample: some 20 received Ad26.COV2.S at low or high dose, single or two shots; several received placebo; per-sample allocation not given. Repertoires of vaccine and placebo recipients were sequenced from samples collected on day 63 after the first injection. In Cohort 1b, about 25 adults aged 18-55 years were enrolled at a single site in Boston, USA, between 29 July and 7 August 2020. Ad26.COV2.S consisted of a replication-incompetent adenovirus type 26 vector by which a prefusion-stabilized SARS-CoV-2 spike protein from the original Wuhan strain was expressed.

The immunoSEQ Assay was the method used to sequence TCRbeta CDR3 regions. After extraction, genomic DNA underwent amplification by bias-controlled multiplex PCR, followed by high-throughput sequencing. The study's own analysis went as follows. To quantify the absolute abundance of every unique TCRbeta CDR3 region, sequences were collapsed and filtered. Usable DNA was measured by amplifying reference genes present in all nucleated cells, and TCRbeta template counts were normalized to that usable DNA to estimate T cell fraction. Repertoire TCRs were annotated as SARS-CoV-2-specific by exact matching of V gene, CDR3 amino acid sequence and J gene to a known reactive TCR set. MIRA supplied the reference SARS-CoV-2 TCR set, which was filtered for enrichment in COVID-19-positive ImmuneCODE repertoires so that public or cross-reactive TCRs were removed. Drawing on the MIRA antigens, annotated TCRs were analysed further at the level of specific ORF or position within ORF. Breadth was defined as the number of annotated unique rearrangements divided by the total number of unique productive rearrangements, and depth was defined as the summed frequency of the annotated unique rearrangements. Two-sided Wilcoxon rank-sum tests were used to compare TCR breadth between groups. TCRdb carries this immuneACCESS record with in-frame sequences only. Its versions omit some clonotypes, under half of them owing to an unresolved V gene in the studies checked, with the rest unexplained. V, J and clone size are those of that table, while D and trimming were read from the DNA. For this sample there are roughly 680,000 clones; around 89% appear just once. The leading ten clones occupy roughly 1.5% of the sample.

This record belongs to a study of Ad26.COV2.S vaccination and SARS-CoV-2 variants (dated by TCRdb to the early 2020s). Study-level background: Vaccine-arm donors came from COV1001, a multicentre, randomized, double-blind, placebo-controlled phase I-IIa trial of Ad26.COV2.S in healthy adults. Investigators did not know the trial group allocation while performing experiments and assessing outcomes. Ad26.COV2.S was administered intramuscularly at a dose of 5x10^10 or 1x10^11 viral particles, either as one shot or as two shots given 56 days apart. The TCR-sequenced set comprised about 32 samples: around 20 Ad26.COV2.S vaccine recipients, 5 placebo recipients and 8 SARS-CoV-2 convalescent individuals. Sequencing of the TCRbeta repertoire served to evaluate the specificity and breadth of SARS-CoV-2-reactive T cell receptors following Ad26.COV2.S vaccination. Trial participants were randomized into five groups of five, in which low-dose or high-dose Ad26.COV2.S was given once or twice, or placebo was given on both occasions. Overall results and qualifications from the work: The study lacked the statistical power to compare responses across vaccine doses or regimens. Vaccine and placebo recipients had comparable non-spike TCR breadth, which fits with the vaccine containing only spike. The authors noted that total T cell responses may have been underestimated by the TCR breadth and depth analyses. After vaccination, substantial breadth of spike-specific CD8+ and CD4+ T cell responses was reported. Spike-specific TCR breadth was higher in Ad26.COV2.S recipients than in placebo recipients (P = 0.0014).

The rearranged chain carries TRBV12-3 or TRBV12-4 and TRBJ1-5, and TRBD1 may be the D gene, going by 6 matching bases. The sample was peripheral blood, taken in a trial of Ad26.COV2.S vaccine versus placebo. This TCR was sampled from a person between 18 and 65 years old who received the Ad26.COV2.S COVID-19 vaccine or a placebo. The nucleotide sequence is TGTGCCAGCGCTCGACAGGTTAATCAGCCCCAGCATTTT. This is translated as CASARQVNQPQHF.